Each of the 30 T cell receptor beta chains below was sequenced from the same sample in a study of cytomegalovirus exposure and HLA in healthy donors (dated by TCRdb to the late 2010s). The library came from the immunoSEQ multiplex PCR assay. For the multiplex PCR, a mixture combining 60 forward primers for TCR Vbeta segments and 13 reverse primers for TCR Jbeta segments was used. TCRdb provides this immuneACCESS table in a form limited to in-frame rearrangements. Some clones are lacking; in checked studies, under half of them reflect an unresolved V gene, and why the rest are absent is not known. In all, the sample holds about 190,000 clones, and 74% of those were seen once. About 3.1% of the sample goes to the ten largest clones. Input material: PBMCs. These receptors came from a woman between 25 and 40 years old in good health and CMV-seropositive.

This clone came up once. The chain employs TRBV5-1 and TRBJ2-3, with 11 bases aligning to TRBD1. The CDR3 extends over 18 amino acids. V lost 4 bases and J lost 3; bases outside the gene matches: 13. Germline CDR1 and CDR2: SGHRS and YFSETQ. The CDR3 region has the DNA TGCGCCAGCAGCAAACGGATCGCGGGACAGGGGGTTACAGATACGCAGTATTTT. Translation gives CASSKRIAGQGVTDTQYF.

This chain joins TRBV5-1 and TRBJ2-1, with 16 bases that match TRBD2. There are 19 residues in the CDR3. The junction had 16 bases not matched to a gene; V was cut back by 4 bases and J by 9 bases. Looked up from germline, CDR1 is SGHRS and CDR2 is YFSETQ. This chain's CDR3 is CASSPPGLAGGQGSSEQFF. The CDR3 DNA is TGCGCCAGCAGCCCTCCGGGACTAGCGGGAGGGCAGGGTAGTAGTGAGCAGTTCTTC.

The chain employs TRBV7-6 and TRBJ2-2; the match to TRBD2 covers 11 bases. There are 15 residues in the CDR3. The germline CDR1 and CDR2 sequences are SGHVS and FNYEAQ. J lost 4 bases, V lost 3 bases, and 1 base had no gene match. CDR3 sequence (DNA): TGTGCCAGCAGCTTGCTAGCGGGAGGCACCGGGGAGCTGTTTTTT. The encoded protein is CASSLLAGGTGELFF.

The genes are TRBV5-1 and TRBJ2-2, with TRBD2 identical over 7 bases. The germline CDR1 and CDR2 sequences are SGHRS and YFSETQ. Trimming took 4 bases from V and 3 from J; bases not matched to a gene: 9. This CDR3 comprises 16 residues. CDR3 amino acids: CASSPVLAVDTGELFF. The CDR3 nucleotides read TGCGCCAGCAGCCCCGTCCTAGCGGTCGACACCGGGGAGCTGTTTTTT. Based on the CDR3 plus reference TRBV5-1 and TRBJ2-2, the full variable domain is KAGVTQTPRYLIKTRGQQVTLSCSPISGHRSVSWYQQTPGQGLQFLFEYFSETQRNKGNFPGRFSGRQFSNSRSEMNVSTLELGDSALYLCASSPVLAVDTGELFFGEGSRLTVL.

V and J are TRBV2 and TRBJ1-5; perhaps TRBD1 as D (6 bases). The length of the CDR3 is 14 residues. Germline values: CDR1 SNHLY, CDR2 FYNNEI. V shed 5 bases and J shed 3 bases, with 11 bases lying between them. CDR3 amino acids: CASSYGQNNQPQHF. CDR3 nucleotide sequence: TGTGCCAGCAGTTACGGACAGAACAATCAGCCCCAGCATTTT.

CDR3: CASSAGGETGELFF. CDR3 DNA: TGTGCCAGCAGTGCCGGGGGGGAGACCGGGGAGCTGTTTTTT. The chain couples TRBV28 to TRBJ2-2; 8 nucleotides agree with TRBD2. The CDR3 totals 14 residues. V gave up 5 bases and J gave up 5 bases; unmatched junction bases: 4. CDR1 and CDR2 from the germline V gene are MDHEN and SYDVKM.

This rearrangement joins TRBV6-5 to TRBJ2-2; D is perhaps TRBD2 (5 bases). Germline assignment: CDR1 MNHEY and CDR2 SVGAGI. V was cut by 7 bases and J by 2 bases, with 11 bases left in between. The CDR3 consists of 14 residues. This CDR3 reads CASTRGINTGELFF. The DNA of the CDR3 is TGTGCCAGCACCAGAGGGATAAACACCGGGGAGCTGTTTTTT.

This clone was picked up a small number of times. The chain employs TRBV27 and TRBJ2-7, with D tentatively TRBD1 (6 bases). V lost 4 bases, J lost 7 bases, and 17 bases lay in between. This CDR3 has 14 residues. Germline V CDR1 and CDR2: MNHEY, SMNVEV (reference sequence). The CDR3 DNA follows: TGTGCCAGCAGTTCCGGGACACAGATGGGTGAGCAGTACTTC. This gives the protein CASSSGTQMGEQYF.

The V and J genes are TRBV4-1 and TRBJ1-1; D unclear. The length of the CDR3 is 14 residues. V was cut by 7 bases and J by 4 bases, with 16 bases left in between. From germline, CDR1 is MGHRA and CDR2 YSYEKL. CDR3 coding DNA: TGCGCCAGCAAACAACCGTCAGAGGCCACTGAAGCTTTCTTT. Translation gives CASKQPSEATEAFF.

The chain has TRBV5-5 and TRBJ2-7, with TRBD1 matching 9 bases. The CDR3 has 15 residues. Germline V CDR1 and CDR2: SGHKS, YYEKEE (reference sequence). J gave up 1 base and V 2 bases, and 4 bases lay outside the gene matches. The CDR3 is CASSFWTGASYEQYF. The CDR3 nucleotides are TGTGCCAGCAGCTTTTGGACAGGGGCTTCCTACGAGCAGTACTTC. The full variable domain, its missing parts supplied by reference TRBV5-5 and TRBJ2-7, is DAGVTQSPTHLIKTRGQQVTLRCSPISGHKSVSWYQQVLGQGPQFIFQYYEKEERGRGNFPDRFSARQFPNYSSELNVNALLLGDSALYLCASSFWTGASYEQYFGPGTRLTVT.

This chain links TRBV2 with TRBJ2-2; 15 bases are a match to TRBD2. V lost 11 bases, J lost 7 bases, and 8 bases stayed unmatched. The CDR3 has 15 residues. Germline V gene sequence: CDR1 SNHLY, CDR2 FYNNEI. The CDR3 loop reads CAGNPGLAGGGELFF. The CDR3 bases are TGTGCCGGCAACCCGGGACTAGCGGGGGGCGGGGAGCTGTTTTTT. The full variable domain, its missing parts supplied by reference TRBV2 and TRBJ2-2, is EPEVTQTPSHQVTQMGQEVILRCVPISNHLYFYWYRQILGQKVEFLVSFYNNEISEKSEIFDDQFSVERPDGSNFTLKIRSTKLEDSAMYFCAGNPGLAGGGELFFGEGSRLTVL.

This clone came up a few times. This sequence joins TRBV19 and TRBJ2-7; D gene uncertain. The CDR3 spans 14 residues. V lost 2 bases and J 3 bases, leaving 11 bases between the germline ends. From germline, CDR1 is LNHDA and CDR2 SQIVND (reference sequence). In nucleotides, the CDR3 is TGTGCCAGTAGTATACAGAGCGACTTCTACGAGCAGTACTTC. It is translated as CASSIQSDFYEQYF.

The chain carries TRBV6-1 and TRBJ1-2, with TRBD1 matching over 10 bases. After removal of 6 bases from V and 6 bases from J, the junction contained 7 bases not matched to a gene. Germline CDR1 and CDR2: MNHNS and SASEGT. The length of the CDR3 is 14 residues. In DNA, the CDR3 is TGTGCCAGCAGGGACTCCGGGACAGGGGATGGCTACACCTTC. Residues: CASRDSGTGDGYTF.

This clone was recorded a few times. This chain connects TRBV2 to TRBJ2-7, with 7 bases identical to TRBD1. Per germline, CDR1 SNHLY and CDR2 FYNNEI. This CDR3 spans 14 amino acids. The V segment lost 10 bases and the J segment 0 bases; nucleotides outside the gene matches: 9. The CDR3 sequence is CAISTDRLSYEQYF. CDR3 in DNA: TGTGCCATCTCGACGGACAGGCTCTCCTACGAGCAGTACTTC.

Concerning this clone itself: The junction departs from germline at one end; a sequencing error may be responsible. Other DNA variants within this sample encode the same CDR3. V usage is TRBV5-8 and J usage is TRBJ2-7, with D possibly matching TRBD2 (5 bases). CDR3 length: 13 residues. CDR1 is SGHTS and CDR2 is YDEGEE in the germline V gene. Here the CDR3 reads CASRLVGRDEQYF. The CDR3 coding sequence is TGTGCCAGCAGACTAGTAGGGCGCGACGAGCAATACTTC.

This clone was seen once. V and J are TRBV5-8 and TRBJ1-1; D is uncertain. The CDR3 consists of 15 residues. Germline CDR1 and CDR2: SGHTS and YDEGEE. The ends were cut back, 0 bases at V and 4 bases at J, with 13 bases in the middle. DNA for the CDR3: TGTGCCAGCAGCTTGGGCCTGAGCGAACTCACTGAAGCTTTCTTT. Its translation: CASSLGLSELTEAFF.

This clone is a singleton in its sample. The chain couples TRBV6-1 to TRBJ2-1; 15 bases fit TRBD2. The CDR3 sequence is 17 residues long. Trimming took 4 bases from V and 3 from J; bases not matched to a gene: 4. The germline CDR1 and CDR2 sequences are MNHNS and SASEGT. This chain's CDR3 is CASSGTSGREDYNEQFF. CDR3 in DNA: TGTGCCAGCAGTGGGACTAGCGGGAGGGAGGACTACAATGAGCAGTTCTTC.

The chain is built from TRBV11-2 and TRBJ2-7; TRBD2 might be the D (6 bases). The CDR3 spans 16 residues. Germline V gene data show CDR1 as SGHAT and CDR2 as FQNNGV. Trimming stripped 1 base from V and 0 bases from J, with 13 bases between. The CDR3 sequence is CASSLGSAGLSYEQYF. The CDR3 coding sequence is TGTGCCAGCAGCTTAGGGTCCGCGGGGCTCTCCTACGAGCAGTACTTC.

CDR3 amino acids: CASSQLPSGFQETQYF. The DNA for the CDR3 is TGCGCCAGCAGCCAATTGCCTAGCGGATTTCAAGAGACCCAGTACTTC. The rearrangement joins TRBV4-1 to TRBJ2-5; 7 bases agree with TRBD2. The CDR3 runs to 16 residues. The germline gives CDR1 MGHRA, CDR2 YSYEKL. Trimming cost V 2 bases and J 2 bases; bases outside gene matches: 8.

This clone was observed a handful of times. The chain combines TRBV7-2 with TRBJ2-2; no reliable D call. V shed 5 bases and J shed 4 bases, with 11 bases lying between them. This CDR3 spans 14 amino acids. Germline loops: CDR1 SGHTA, CDR2 FQGNSA. In DNA, the CDR3 is TGTGCCAGCAGCCGAGAACACAGCACCGGGGAGCTGTTTTTT. It encodes CASSREHSTGELFF.

The chain combines TRBV28 with TRBJ1-6; D uncertain. Trimming removed 3 bases at V and 10 bases at J, with 10 bases between. The CDR3 consists of 13 residues. The germline V gene encodes CDR1 MDHEN and CDR2 SYDVKM. CDR3 bases: TGTGCCAGCAGTTTCTCCTATAGATCACCCCTCCACTTT. Its protein product is CASSFSYRSPLHF. Drawing the rest from reference TRBV28 and TRBJ1-6, the complete variable domain is DVKVTQSSRYLVKRTGEKVFLECVQDMDHENMFWYRQDPGLGLRLIYFSYDVKMKEKGDIPEGYSVSREKKERFSLILESASTNQTSMYLCASSFSYRSPLHFGNGTRLTVT.

The chain uses TRBV27 and TRBJ1-2; TRBD1 agrees at 8 bases. J gave up 4 bases and V 2 bases, and 6 bases lay outside the gene matches. The CDR3 has 15 amino acids. Germline V gene sequence: CDR1 MNHEY, CDR2 SMNVEV (reference sequence). For the CDR3, the DNA is TGTGCCAGCAGTTTAAGCCAGGGGGCGACCTATGGCTACACCTTC. Translating it yields CASSLSQGATYGYTF.

This clone has only one observation. This chain connects TRBV7-2 to TRBJ2-1, with TRBD2 as a possible D gene (6 bases). The V and J ends lost 0 bases and 3 bases respectively, with 15 bases between them. Germline V lookup: CDR1 SGHTA, CDR2 FQGNSA. The CDR3 is made up of 17 amino acids. The CDR3 DNA sequence: TGTGCCAGCAGCTTAGCGCTTAGTAGCGGAGGCTACAATGAGCAGTTCTTC. This encodes CASSLALSSGGYNEQFF.

This clone was seen only once. In DNA form, the CDR3 reads TGTGCCATCAGTCCGGGACTAGCGGAGGGTGAGCAGTTCTTC. This translates into CAISPGLAEGEQFF. V and J are TRBV10-3 and TRBJ2-1, with 11 bases matching TRBD2. This CDR3 has 14 amino acids. The V and J ends lost 5 bases and 9 bases, in that order; junction bases with no gene match: 6. Germline loops: CDR1 ENHRY, CDR2 SYGVKD.

The chain joins TRBV18 to TRBJ2-5; 8 bases agree with TRBD1. Germline V gene data show CDR1 as KGHSH and CDR2 as LQKENI. This CDR3 has 15 amino acids. Trimming at V came to 5 bases and at J to 1 base, leaving 6 bases not matched to a gene. CDR3 in amino acids: CASSAGTGPQETQYF. CDR3 DNA sequence: TGTGCCAGCTCAGCCGGGACAGGACCCCAAGAGACCCAGTACTTC.

The chain is built from TRBV11-2 and TRBJ2-1; 8 bases map to TRBD2. The CDR3 covers 16 residues. CDR1 SGHAT and CDR2 FQNNGV come from the germline V gene. J was trimmed by 6 bases and V by 1 base; bases with no gene match: 8. The CDR3 bases are TGTGCCAGCAGCTTAGCCCCGGGACTAGGGGCCAATGAGCAGTTCTTC. It translates to CASSLAPGLGANEQFF.

The V and J genes are TRBV27 and TRBJ1-5; possible D gene TRBD1, 5 bases. CDR1 is MNHEY and CDR2 is SMNVEV in the germline V gene (reference sequence). This CDR3 contains 14 residues. The V end lost 2 bases, the J end lost 3 bases, and 8 bases lay between the germline ends. The CDR3 spells CASSLGGDNQPQHF. CDR3 coding DNA: TGTGCCAGCAGTTTAGGGGGGGACAATCAGCCCCAGCATTTT.

V is TRBV27 and J is TRBJ1-1, with TRBD1 matching 9 bases. This CDR3 has 13 amino acids. Germline V gene lookup returns CDR1 MNHEY and CDR2 SMNVEV (reference sequence). V trimming: 8 bases; J trimming: 5 bases; junction bases outside the gene matches: 6. In DNA form, the CDR3 reads TGTGCCAGCGCACAGGGGGCAGGAACTGAAGCTTTCTTT. It codes for CASAQGAGTEAFF.

A few counts support this clone. This sequence joins TRBV6-1 and TRBJ2-1, with D possibly matching TRBD2 (5 bases). V was cut by 6 bases and J by 2 bases, with 8 bases left in between. The CDR3 covers 13 residues. Germline CDR1 is MNHNS and CDR2 is SASEGT. The CDR3 DNA reads TGTGCCAGCAGCGGGGTAGCCTACAATGAGCAGTTCTTC. Its protein is CASSGVAYNEQFF.

This clone was counted a few times. Just one base apart from a much larger clone, this may be a read error. The chain links TRBV4-2 to TRBJ2-7, with 7 bases matching TRBD1. The CDR3 totals 15 residues. V was pared by 0 bases and J by 0 bases, with 2 bases of the junction left unmatched. Germline loops: CDR1 LGHNA, CDR2 YNFKEQ. The CDR3 region is CASSQEDRSSYEQYF. CDR3 in DNA: TGTGCCAGCAGCCAAGAGGACAGGAGCTCCTACGAGCAGTACTTC.